Given below is one T cell receptor beta chain in context. Its antigen is undetermined. The data were obtained in a study of CD8 T cells in ankylosing spondylitis. Regarding the study as a whole: Some of the motif variants had earlier been found in reactive arthritis patients' fluid and blood. Researchers reportedly found disease-linked clones significantly enriched in matched ankylosing spondylitis synovial fluid. Within ankylosing spondylitis blood, a TCR beta motif made up of several highly homologous variants appeared to be characteristic.

V shed 1 base and J 2 bases; nucleotides not matched to a gene: 3. This CDR3 comprises 14 residues. Per the germline V gene, CDR1 is SGDLS and CDR2 is YYNGEE. From the 5' RACE reads, TCRdb called clonotypes with MiXCR, one entry per CDR3 protein. The sample contains around 220,000 distinct CDR3 sequences, about a sixth of which appear only once. This chain links TRBV9 with TRBJ2-7, with 7 bases fitting TRBD1. The sequence was obtained from a male donor with ankylosing spondylitis. Sequenced material: blood, either unsorted or a sorted T cell fraction (not recorded which). CDR3 loop: CASSVFDRAYEQYF. The CDR3 nucleotides read TGTGCCAGCAGCGTATTCGACAGGGCCTACGAGCAGTACTTC.